The entry that follows covers one T cell receptor beta chain sequence. This receptor's antigen is unknown. Base-call qualities are not available, and no considerably larger clone is one nucleotide away. This sample was taken from a study of T cells in Graves' hyperthyroidism and ophthalmopathy (dated by TCRdb to between 2017 and 2020). A note on the overall study: Peripheral blood was sampled at the time of initial diagnosis, prior to any treatment. TCR V-J signatures able to tell the groups apart were searched for in a discovery cohort of more than 90 patients, of whom 40 to 45 had Graves' ophthalmopathy and 57 had stable Graves' hyperthyroidism. Prospective prediction of ophthalmopathy was tested in an independent validation cohort of 18 hyperthyroidism patients and some 17 patients who later progressed to ophthalmopathy. The roughly 99 discovery patients were divided at random into training and test sets in a 7:3 ratio. In roughly six Graves' hyperthyroidism patients, the study also compared T-cell repertoires from thyroid tissue with T-cell repertoires from blood. Following sampling, methimazole starting at 30 mg daily was given to hyperthyroidism patients, and high-dose intravenous methylprednisolone was given to ophthalmopathy patients. TCR Vbeta CDR3 sequencing of 120 to 150 peripheral blood samples (over 40 ophthalmopathy, roughly 72 hyperthyroidism and around 17 progressor patients) is reported in the paper.

The CDR3 sequence holds 13 residues, the cysteine and phenylalanine included. Kept here is only the CDR3 DNA, which spans 39 bases and is read in frame from base 1. V is cut by 7 bases and J by 5 bases, and the space between the germline ends is 15 bases. The germline V gene supplies CDR1 SGHRS and CDR2 YFSETQ. The TCR beta CDR3 regions were amplified from the RNA transcripts. The TCR CDR3 was subjected to a first round of RT-PCR using the HTBI primer set and the Qiagen OneStep RT-PCR kit. A second multiplex PCR round built the libraries, followed by size selection and purification. The libraries were sequenced on an Illumina HiSeq2000 using paired-end 100 bp reads. As for how the authors treated the data: SOAPnuke was used to process the raw data, with reads discarded if the reads contained adapters or uncalled bases, had a mean Phred below 15, or lacked an exact constant-primer or identifier match. High-quality paired reads were merged using COPE v1.2.5, and each unique nucleotide sequence was defined as a clonotype. MiTCR v1.1 was used to align clonotypes to the IMGT TRBV, TRBD and TRBJ reference segments. Analysis was restricted to V-J combinations with a frequency above 0.0001, which covered roughly 99% of repertoires. The TCS score was defined as F50 (clonal expansion) divided by E x V (chaos), with BLOSUM62-based TCRdist calculated between CDR3 peptides within each V-J. Welch's t-statistics and random forest reduced roughly 540 V-J features to some 14, which were used in a naive Bayes classifier (R e1071). TCRdb reprocessed the public reads (quality trimming at Q25 with fastp, clone calling with MiXCR) and kept in-frame beta chains. Each CDR3 protein appears once, grouped with its most common genes and DNA. TCRdb, not the original authors, processed these V and J calls. The sample table contains about 410,000 distinct CDR3 sequences; only one count was recorded for about 14% of them. Roughly 13% of the sample rests with the top ten.

Study-level results and caveats: Blood samples also contained most of the expanded thyroid clonotypes (frequency above 0.001), which suggests that blood repertoires may reflect thyroid immune responses. During validation, the model predicted progression to ophthalmopathy a median of around 7 months ahead of onset, with more than 60% sensitivity and 72% to 85% specificity. A 13 V-J signature model separated ophthalmopathy from stable hyperthyroidism, with approximately 87% sensitivity and approximately 81% specificity in cross-validation and 80%/75% in testing. Sample size was not statistically predetermined, and investigators were not blinded to group allocation.

Ophthalmopathy patients had moderately to severely active disease, Clinical Activity Score of at least 3, NOSPECS grade of at least 4, and duration under 3 months. Patients with uncontrolled infections, other autoimmune diseases, pregnancy or lactation were excluded. Clinical symptoms, serum thyroxine and TRAb, thyroid ultrasound, and orbital computed tomography formed the basis for the diagnoses. PBMCs were separated from approximately 10 ml of fresh peripheral blood using Ficoll-Paque density gradient centrifugation. Total RNA was extracted with Trizol reagent, and quality was checked on an Agilent 2100 Bioanalyzer.

The source of this sequence is a man younger than 30 with Graves' ophthalmopathy. Input material: blood. Recombination joined TRBV5-1 with TRBJ2-5; the D segment cannot be called with confidence. The DNA sequence reads TGCGCCAGCCATTTAACCCGTGGCGAGACCCAGTACTTC. It codes for CASHLTRGETQYF.